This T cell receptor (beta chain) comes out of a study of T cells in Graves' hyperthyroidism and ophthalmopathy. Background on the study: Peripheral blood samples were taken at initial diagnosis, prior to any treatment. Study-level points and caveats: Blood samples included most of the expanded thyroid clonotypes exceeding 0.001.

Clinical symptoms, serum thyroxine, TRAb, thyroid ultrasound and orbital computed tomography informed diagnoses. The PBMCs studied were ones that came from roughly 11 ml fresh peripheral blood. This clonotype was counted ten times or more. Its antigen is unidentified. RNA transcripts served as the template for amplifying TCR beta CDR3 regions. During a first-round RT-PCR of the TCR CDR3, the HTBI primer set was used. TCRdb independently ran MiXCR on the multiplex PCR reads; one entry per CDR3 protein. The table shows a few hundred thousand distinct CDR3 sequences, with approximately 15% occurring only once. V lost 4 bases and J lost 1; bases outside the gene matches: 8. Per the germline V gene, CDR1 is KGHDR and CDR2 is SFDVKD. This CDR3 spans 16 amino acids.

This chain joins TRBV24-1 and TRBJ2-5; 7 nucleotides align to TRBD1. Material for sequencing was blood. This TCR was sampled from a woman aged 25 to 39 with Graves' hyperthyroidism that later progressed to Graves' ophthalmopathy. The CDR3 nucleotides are TGTGCCACCAGTGACCCCGGGACAGCGTCCCAAGAGACCCAGTACTTC. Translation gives CATSDPGTASQETQYF.